The clone carrying this T cell receptor beta chain was found a few times. The antigen is unknown. The data derive from a study of blood T cells in healthy people across ages. Study-level points and caveats: Diversity of TCR beta correlated strongly with naive T cell percentage. Long-lived and aged donors differed, with more naive CD4+ cells and higher diversity in the long-lived.

Ranging in age from roughly 6 to 90, the donors were healthy Caucasian individuals from Russia. The length of the CDR3 is 17 residues. V was clipped by 0 bases and J by 8 bases; unmatched bases: 8. Germline values: CDR1 LGHNA, CDR2 YNFKEQ. A second PCR of 7 to 11 cycles used a sample-barcoded 5' primer and a J-beta primer mix. One entry per CDR3 protein, called by TCRdb with MiXCR from the 5' RACE reads. The sample shows some 1.7 million distinct CDR3 sequences, approximately 30% of them seen only once. V and J are TRBV4-2 and TRBJ2-1; 12 bases are a match to TRBD2. The specimen was blood. The TCR was taken from a woman between 25 and 40 years old in good health. Written as DNA, the CDR3 is TGTGCCAGCAGCCAAGAAAATCTAGCGGGGGGGCGAGATGAGCAGTTCTTC. This sequence encodes CASSQENLAGGRDEQFF.